The next 9 T cell receptor beta chains were all read from a single sample in a study of cytomegalovirus exposure and HLA in healthy donors. Both 60 Vbeta primers and 13 Jbeta primers went into the PCR. Assay: immunoSEQ multiplex PCR; the TCRdb copy retains only in-frame clones and omits some. This sample has about 160,000 clones; 73% occur once, and the top ten carry 1.5% to 2%. The sequencing sample was made of PBMCs. These receptors originate from a woman younger than 30 in good health and CMV-seronegative.

Only one count was recorded for this clone. The chain joins TRBV11-3 to TRBJ1-3; D ambiguous. Germline lookup yields CDR1 SGHNT and CDR2 YENEEA. The CDR3 extends over 14 amino acids. Trimming removed 3 bases at V and 3 bases at J, with 9 bases between. The CDR3 sequence: CASSFSVNGNTIYF. CDR3 nucleotide sequence: TGTGCCAGCAGCTTCTCTGTTAATGGAAACACCATATATTTT. The entire variable domain, with the rest obtained from reference TRBV11-3 and TRBJ1-3, is as follows: EAGVVQSPRYKIIEKKQPVAFWCNPISGHNTLYWYLQNLGQGPELLIRYENEEAVDDSQLPKDRFSAERLKGVDSTLKIQPAELGDSAVYLCASSFSVNGNTIYFGEGSWLTVV.

This rearrangement joins TRBV5-8 to TRBJ1-2, with D hard to call. The V and J ends lost 0 bases and 10 bases respectively, with 7 bases between them. The germline V gene has CDR1 SGHTS and CDR2 YDEGEE. The CDR3 covers 11 residues. The CDR3 loop is CASSLGAAYTF. CDR3 nucleotides: TGTGCCAGCAGCTTGGGGGCAGCCTACACCTTC. The full variable domain, its missing parts supplied by reference TRBV5-8 and TRBJ1-2, is EAGVTQSPTHLIKTRGQQATLRCSPISGHTSVYWYQQALGLGLQFLLWYDEGEERNRGNFPPRFSGRQFPNYSSELNVNALELEDSALYLCASSLGAAYTFGSGTRLTVV.

This chain connects TRBV5-4 to TRBJ2-7; possibly TRBD1 for D (6 bases). The CDR3 has 13 residues. Trimming took off 1 base at V and 11 bases at J, with 16 bases between the two ends. Per the germline V gene, CDR1 is SGHNT and CDR2 is YYREEE (reference sequence). CDR3 sequence (DNA): TGTGCCAGCAGCTTGAGGGGGTTAGGGTCGGAGTACGTC. Translation: CASSLRGLGSEYV.

This clone was detected only once. The junction and the germline gene differ at one end; a read error may be behind it. The chain links TRBV6-1 to TRBJ2-7; D is unclear. Germline assignment: CDR1 MNHNS and CDR2 SASEGT. The CDR3 consists of 15 residues. CDR3 DNA sequence: TGTGCCAGTAGTGAAGTTGGCGGCAGCTCCTACGAGCAGTACTTC. Its translation: CASSEVGGSSYEQYF.

The CDR3, as DNA: TGTGCCACCAGCCCCGTGGCTAGCGGGACTCTCTACGAGCAGTACGTC. Translating gives CATSPVASGTLYEQYV. The chain recombines TRBV15 with TRBJ2-7; 9 bases map to TRBD2. Per the germline V gene, CDR1 is LNHNV and CDR2 is YYDKDF (reference sequence). The CDR3 totals 16 residues. Trimming removed 5 bases from V and 3 bases from J; junction bases left unmatched: 11.

This clone was seen a few times. The chain carries TRBV11-3 and TRBJ2-6; no firm D call. Germline CDR1 reads SGHNT; CDR2 reads YENEEA. The V end was cut by 9 bases, the J end by 0 bases, with 15 bases between. The CDR3 consists of 16 residues. The CDR3 is CASPEVSPSGANVLTF. CDR3 DNA: TGTGCCAGTCCCGAGGTTTCGCCCTCTGGGGCCAACGTCCTGACTTTC.

This clone was counted only a few times. The chain combines TRBV7-9 with TRBJ1-1; weak D call: TRBD1 (5 bases). Between the trimmed V and J ends, which lost 10 bases and 0 bases, there was a span of 12 bases. Germline V lookup: CDR1 SEHNR, CDR2 FQNEAQ (reference sequence). CDR3 size: 13 residues. The CDR3 reads CATQTVMNTEAFF. CDR3 bases: TGTGCCACACAGACAGTAATGAACACTGAAGCTTTCTTT.

J is TRBJ1-2 and V is TRBV7-2, with unresolved D. V was pared by 4 bases and J by 7 bases, with 13 bases between. The germline gives CDR1 SGHTA, CDR2 FQGNSA. The CDR3 is 13 residues long. The CDR3 loop reads CASSSTTRGGYTF. The CDR3 DNA is TGTGCCAGCAGCTCCACAACTAGAGGTGGCTACACCTTC.

The chain links TRBV28 to TRBJ2-7; unclear D gene. This CDR3 contains 15 residues. Germline V gene sequence: CDR1 MDHEN, CDR2 SYDVKM. Trimming cost V 8 bases and J 0 bases, with 17 bases left between them. The CDR3 region has the DNA TGTGCCAGCGGCCCGGCGGCAGCTATCTCCTACGAGCAGTACTTC. It encodes CASGPAAAISYEQYF.